The sequence of this T cell receptor beta chain was determined in a study of cytomegalovirus exposure and HLA in healthy donors. Turning to the study itself: The approximately 120 validation repertoires, a later analysis reported, used the same platform as the 550 to 700 repertoires from the first cohort.

Points from the study as a whole: Reportedly, diagnosis of cytomegalovirus status by the classifier showed high specificity and sensitivity.

CDR1 and CDR2 from the germline V gene are SGHRS and YFSETQ. The CDR3 runs to 14 residues. V lost 4 bases and J lost 4; bases outside the gene matches: 5. The donors were part of the validation cohort, which consisted of some 120 subjects and was separate from the first cohort of about 720 subjects. Libraries were prepared by immunoSEQ multiplex PCR; TCRdb keeps only in-frame clonotypes and omits some of them. The sample yields about 240,000 clones, about 86% seen once. This clone was seen once. Its specificity is unknown. The sequenced sample was PBMCs. This sequence was found in a woman under 40 in good health and CMV-seropositive. The chain recombines TRBV5-1 with TRBJ1-1, with 9 bases lining up with TRBD1. The CDR3 region has the DNA TGCGCCAGCAGCGTTGACAGGGGGGTCACTGAAGCTTTCTTT. This encodes CASSVDRGVTEAFF.